This is a list of T cell receptor beta chains from one sample in a study of cytomegalovirus exposure and HLA in healthy donors. Assay used: immunoSEQ multiplex PCR; TCRdb lists only in-frame clones, some missing. This sample carries about 140,000 clones, approximately 78% of them seen once, and the ten largest clones take about 8.1%. The specimen was PBMCs. All receptors come from a woman aged 45-59 years in good health and CMV-seropositive. Both conserved end residues are part of each CDR3. The D gene is left open where the match is weak. Size is stated for part of the rows, as once, few or many counts, or as a class when the clone is expanded.

V	J	D	size	CDR3	DNA
TRBV19	TRBJ1-5	-	-	CASSIDLFNSPSRRPQHF	TGTGCCAGTAGTATAGATCTATTTAACAGCCCTTCCCGTAGGCCCCAGCATTTT
TRBV7-9	TRBJ2-1	TRBD2	once	CASSLKDTSGDSYNEQFF	TGTGCCAGCAGCTTAAAGGATACTAGCGGGGACTCCTACAATGAGCAGTTCTTC
TRBV6-5	TRBJ1-6	-	-	CASSYEGGAGNPPLHF	TGTGCCAGCAGTTACGAGGGTGGTGCAGGTAATCCACCCCTCCACTTT
TRBV15	TRBJ1-1	-	-	CATSREVRDTEAFF	TGTGCCACCAGCAGAGAGGTACGGGACACTGAAGCTTTCTTT
TRBV5-8	TRBJ2-4	TRBD1	-	CASSRRDRASTNIQYF	TGTGCCAGCAGCCGCCGGGACAGGGCAAGTACGAACATTCAGTACTTC
TRBV7-2	TRBJ1-4	TRBD1	-	CASSGDRDEKLFF	TGTGCCAGCAGCGGGGACAGGGATGAAAAACTGTTTTTT
TRBV27	TRBJ2-6	-	-	CASSLMYSGANVLTF	TGTGCCAGCAGTTTAATGTACTCTGGGGCCAACGTCCTGACTTTC
TRBV6-9	TRBJ2-7	-	-	CASSPPGTRPPYEQYF	TGTGCCAGCAGCCCGCCCGGGACTCGGCCCCCCTACGAGCAGTACTTC
TRBV18	TRBJ2-2	TRBD1	-	CASSPNLGQGTGELFF	TGTGCCAGCTCACCCAACTTGGGACAGGGGACCGGGGAGCTGTTTTTT
TRBV2	TRBJ1-2	TRBD1	-	CASSATGAGGYTF	TGTGCCAGCAGCGCAACAGGGGCTGGGGGCTACACCTTC
TRBV28	TRBJ2-2	-	once	CASSLRARSSIGELFF	TGTGCCAGCAGTTTGAGGGCCCGGAGCTCAATCGGGGAGCTGTTTTTT
TRBV18	TRBJ2-4	TRBD2	-	CASSPIAGDAANIQYF	TGTGCCAGCTCACCCATAGCGGGAGATGCGGCAAACATTCAGTACTTC
TRBV30	TRBJ1-4	-	-	CAWSAGGSTNEKLFF	TGTGCCTGGAGTGCCGGGGGGAGCACTAATGAAAAACTGTTTTTT
TRBV6-5	TRBJ2-7	TRBD2	few	CASSYGLAGVHEQYF	TGTGCCAGCAGTTACGGGCTAGCGGGAGTGCACGAGCAGTACTTC
TRBV2	TRBJ1-1	TRBD1	-	CASSERDSANTEAFF	TGTGCCAGCAGTGAAAGGGACAGCGCGAACACTGAAGCTTTCTTT
TRBV7-2	TRBJ2-3	-	-	CASSFVSGSTDTQYF	TGTGCCAGCAGCTTCGTGAGCGGAAGCACAGATACGCAGTATTTT
TRBV18	TRBJ2-7	TRBD1	-	CASSPRQGVSVYEQYF	TGTGCCAGCTCACCAAGACAGGGGGTATCCGTCTACGAGCAGTACTTC
TRBV27	TRBJ1-3	TRBD1	-	CASSLSAGGIAGNTIYF	TGTGCCAGCAGTTTATCGGCAGGGGGAATCGCTGGAAACACCATATATTTT
TRBV9	TRBJ2-7	TRBD1	-	CASSPWTGGYEQYF	TGTGCCAGCAGCCCGTGGACAGGGGGCTACGAGCAGTACTTC
TRBV7-9	TRBJ2-5	-	-	CASSLGGHRGAQYF	TGTGCCAGCAGCTTGGGGGGCCATCGGGGGGCCCAGTACTTC
TRBV6-1	TRBJ1-5	TRBD1	-	CASSQGQGITGQPQHF	TGTGCCAGCAGTCAAGGACAGGGGATAACGGGGCAGCCCCAGCATTTT
TRBV6-5	TRBJ2-7	TRBD1	-	CASSYSTGDGYEQYF	TGTGCCAGCAGTTACTCGACAGGGGACGGCTACGAGCAGTACTTC
TRBV18	TRBJ2-5	-	-	CASSLGEGQTQYF	TGTGCCAGCTCACTAGGAGAGGGCCAGACCCAGTACTTC
TRBV5-8	TRBJ1-1	-	-	CASRIQANTEAFF	TGTGCCAGCAGAATTCAGGCGAACACTGAAGCTTTCTTT
TRBV28	TRBJ2-1	-	-	CASSFPPAGNEQFF	TGCGCCAGCAGTTTCCCTCCTGCGGGTAATGAGCAGTTCTTC
TRBV6-5	TRBJ2-7	-	-	CASSSPGINEQYF	TGTGCCAGCAGCTCCCCCGGTATCAACGAGCAGTACTTC
TRBV10-1	TRBJ2-1	TRBD2	-	CASSRWAGVTFGEQFF	TGCGCCAGCAGTCGTTGGGCGGGAGTTACATTCGGTGAGCAGTTCTTC
TRBV6-6	TRBJ1-2	-	-	CASSLGGLDGYTF	TGTGCCAGCAGTTTGGGGGGGTTGGATGGCTACACCTTC
TRBV18	TRBJ1-4	-	-	CASSLLRATNEKLFF	TGTGCCAGCTCGCTGCTCAGGGCAACTAATGAAAAACTGTTTTTT
TRBV11-3	TRBJ2-3	-	few	CASSLGGRTDTQYF	TGTGCCAGCAGCTTAGGGGGCCGCACAGATACGCAGTATTTT
TRBV15	TRBJ1-5	-	-	CATKRVGNQPQHF	TGTGCCACCAAGAGGGTGGGCAATCAGCCCCAGCATTTT
TRBV2	TRBJ2-7	TRBD2	-	CASSYLTSGSYEQYF	TGTGCCAGCAGTTACCTGACTAGCGGGAGTTACGAGCAGTACTTC
TRBV5-1	TRBJ2-7	-	-	CASSWAGDYEQYF	TGCGCCAGCAGCTGGGCAGGGGACTACGAGCAGTACTTC
TRBV20-1	TRBJ1-1	-	-	CSANSQGEAFF	TGCAGTGCTAATTCACAGGGTGAAGCTTTCTTT
TRBV5-6	TRBJ1-1	-	-	CASSLGTVEAFF	TGTGCCAGCAGCTTGGGAACGGTTGAAGCTTTCTTT
TRBV2	TRBJ2-2	-	-	CASSPTRAQTGELFF	TGTGCCAGCAGTCCGACTAGGGCCCAAACCGGGGAGCTGTTTTTT
TRBV15	TRBJ2-4	-	-	CATSRDRETIVTIQYF	TGTGCCACCAGCAGAGATCGAGAGACTATAGTTACCATTCAGTACTTC
TRBV28	TRBJ1-1	-	-	CASSIPRDSPKAFF	TGTGCCAGCAGTATACCGAGAGACTCTCCTAAAGCTTTCTTT
TRBV7-9	TRBJ2-7	TRBD1	once	CASVTGGQYYEQYF	TGTGCCAGCGTAACAGGGGGACAGTACTACGAGCAGTACTTC
TRBV5-4	TRBJ1-2	TRBD1	-	CASSRDRGDYGYTF	TGTGCCAGCAGCCGGGACAGGGGTGACTATGGCTACACCTTC
TRBV30	TRBJ2-7	TRBD1	-	CAWTRQGSYEQYF	TGTGCCTGGACCAGACAGGGTTCGTACGAGCAGTACTTC
TRBV2	TRBJ1-5	TRBD1	-	CASSDRVTGNQPQHF	TGTGCCAGCAGTGACAGAGTGACAGGGAATCAGCCCCAGCATTTT